A selection of T cell receptor beta chains follows, all from one sample in a study of T cells in Graves' hyperthyroidism and ophthalmopathy. Via MiXCR, TCRdb re-called the multiplex PCR reads, giving one row per CDR3 protein. This sample carries over 650,000 distinct CDR3 sequences, 45% of them seen once, and the ten largest clones take less than 9.5%. The specimen sequenced was peripheral blood or thyroid tissue (not recorded which). These TCRs come from an adult man with Graves' disease, either hyperthyroidism or ophthalmopathy (not recorded which). CDR3s include the opening cysteine and the closing phenylalanine or tryptophan. The order of the fields is V gene, J gene, CDR3 protein.

V: TRBV7-8; J: TRBJ1-2; CDR3: CASSFQDGYGYTF
V: TRBV10-3; J: TRBJ1-1; CDR3: CAISESSSVNTEAFF
V: TRBV13; J: TRBJ1-4; CDR3: CASSLIRGGNEKLFF
V: TRBV7-2; J: TRBJ2-2; CDR3: CASSPGQGLTGELFF
V: TRBV14; J: TRBJ2-5; CDR3: CASSQGDQPQYF
V: TRBV6-1; J: TRBJ1-4; CDR3: CASRRAGGNGEKLFF
V: TRBV14; J: TRBJ1-4; CDR3: CASSQTRGQHNEKLFF
V: TRBV29-1; J: TRBJ1-5; CDR3: CSVVQGMGNQPQHF
V: TRBV15; J: TRBJ1-5; CDR3: CATSRERERPQHF
V: TRBV7-8; J: TRBJ2-7; CDR3: CASRESSGRAFEQYF
V: TRBV7-2; J: TRBJ1-5; CDR3: CASSLDSGGLNQPQHF
V: TRBV6-5; J: TRBJ2-7; CDR3: CASSYGTGRDEQYF
V: TRBV11-1; J: .; CDR3: CASSSSPFPYEQFF
V: TRBV20-1; J: TRBJ2-2; CDR3: CSARGGSGTGELFF
V: TRBV15; J: TRBJ1-5; CDR3: CASSIDGTGGRAQPQHF
V: TRBV6-5; J: TRBJ1-4; CDR3: CASSYEFGTDRTKNEKLFF
V: TRBV5-1; J: TRBJ2-7; CDR3: CASSLNWGAGEAQYF
V: TRBV9; J: TRBJ2-2; CDR3: CASSVLLAGTGELFF
V: TRBV14; J: TRBJ1-1; CDR3: CASSQAVGVEAFF
V: TRBV11-2; J: TRBJ2-7; CDR3: CASSPSSGRAYEQYF
V: TRBV24-1; J: TRBJ1-6; CDR3: CATSAQGSNSPLHF
V: TRBV7-9; J: TRBJ1-1; CDR3: CASSLGAVGGTEAFF
V: TRBV15; J: TRBJ1-5; CDR3: CATSRGAGTVSNQPQHF
V: TRBV7-8; J: TRBJ2-2; CDR3: CASSRPGLAANTGELFF
V: TRBV19; J: TRBJ1-6; CDR3: CASSINLADALHF
V: TRBV11-1; J: TRBJ1-1; CDR3: CASSLGVQSMNTEAFF
V: TRBV20-1; J: TRBJ2-5; CDR3: CSAQYLAGLSGETQYF
V: TRBV20-1; J: TRBJ1-5; CDR3: CSAQGVAGDQETQHF
V: TRBV2; J: TRBJ1-2; CDR3: CASSSGQGGDYGYTF
V: TRBV2; J: TRBJ1-6; CDR3: CASTGEYSSYNSPLHF
V: TRBV15; J: TRBJ2-6; CDR3: CATSAEVGANVLTF
V: TRBV20-1; J: TRBJ2-7; CDR3: CSARTSGTYEQYF
V: TRBV20-1; J: TRBJ1-2; CDR3: CSAPNQGDYGYTF
V: TRBV10-3; J: TRBJ2-5; CDR3: CAIKGMETQYF
V: TRBV24-1; J: TRBJ1-1; CDR3: CATSGRGTEAFF
V: TRBV15; J: TRBJ2-7; CDR3: CATSSGAAYYEQYF
V: TRBV9; J: TRBJ1-2; CDR3: CASSPGTGGDGHTF
V: TRBV2; J: TRBJ2-5; CDR3: CASRRDSEETQYF